One and the same sample provided the 18 T cell receptor beta chains below, sequenced in a study of blood T cell repertoires in COVID-19. Data came from immunoSEQ multiplex PCR; TCRdb stores just in-frame clones and leaves some out. This sample has some 700,000 clones; 70% to 90% occur once, and the top ten carry over 0.2%. Sequencing was done on a sample of peripheral blood. These receptors were collected from a young woman with acute or convalescent COVID-19.

This rearrangement joins TRBV6-1 to TRBJ1-2; tentative D call: TRBD1 (5 bases). Deletions cut 3 bases from V and 4 bases from J, with 12 bases between. Germline lookup yields CDR1 MNHNS and CDR2 SASEGT. CDR3 size: 14 residues. Here the CDR3 reads CASSDPGMAYGYTF. The DNA for the CDR3 is TGTGCCAGCAGTGACCCAGGGATGGCCTATGGCTACACCTTC.

The chain is built from TRBV5-5 and TRBJ1-5; weak D call: TRBD1 (5 bases). The CDR3 extends over 15 amino acids. V was trimmed by 4 bases and J by 7 bases, leaving 18 bases between them. Germline assignment: CDR1 SGHKS and CDR2 YYEKEE (reference sequence). The CDR3 loop reads CASSREGRGHQPQHF. The CDR3 nucleotides read TGTGCCAGCAGCCGGGAGGGAAGGGGTCACCAGCCCCAGCATTTT.

V gene TRBV6-5 combines with J gene TRBJ1-5; D not certain. The V and J ends lost 8 bases and 0 bases respectively, with 11 bases between them. Germline V gene lookup returns CDR1 MNHEY and CDR2 SVGAGI. This CDR3 is 14 amino acids long. CDR3 sequence (DNA): TGTGCCAGCGAGGTGAGATATAGCAATCAGCCCCAGCATTTT. The encoded protein is CASEVRYSNQPQHF.

The CDR3 DNA reads as TGTGCCAGCAGCCAAAGCCTTATGAACACTGAAGCTTTCTTT. It is translated as CASSQSLMNTEAFF. The chain links TRBV3-1 (or the pseudogene TRBV3-2) to TRBJ1-1; D gene unclear. This CDR3 contains 14 residues. The V end lost 2 bases, the J end lost 0 bases, and 7 bases lay between the germline ends. Germline CDR1 LGHDT, CDR2 YNNKEL (reference sequence).

The chain carries TRBV10-3 and TRBJ2-3, with D hard to call. This CDR3 is 16 amino acids long. Trimming left V 4 bases short and J 0 bases short, with 14 bases between. Germline CDR1 reads ENHRY; CDR2 reads SYGVKD. The CDR3 region is CAISVGGGTSTDTQYF. CDR3 coding DNA: TGTGCCATCAGTGTAGGTGGCGGTACTAGCACAGATACGCAGTATTTT.

The chain joins TRBV30 to TRBJ1-2; TRBD1 is a possible D gene (6 bases). Germline lookup yields CDR1 GTSNPN and CDR2 SVGIG (reference sequence). V dropped 1 base and J dropped 4 bases, with 10 bases sitting between them. The CDR3 totals 13 residues. DNA of the CDR3: TGTGCCTGGAGTGCAGGGGTCGGCTATGGCTACACCTTC. Protein: CAWSAGVGYGYTF.

The gene calls are TRBV4-3 and TRBJ2-7, with TRBD1 identical over 7 bases. The CDR3 totals 15 residues. In germline, CDR1 is LGHNA, CDR2 YSLEER. The ends lost 0 bases at V and 3 bases at J; junction bases unmatched: 5. In DNA form, the CDR3 reads TGCGCCAGCAGCCAAGATTTACAGGGGTTCTACGAGCAGTACTTC. It codes for CASSQDLQGFYEQYF.

The genes are TRBV5-1 and TRBJ2-2, with D tentatively TRBD1 (5 bases). The CDR3 length is 13 residues. Trimming shortened V by 0 bases and J by 5 bases, and 5 bases separated the two germline ends. CDR1 is SGHRS and CDR2 is YFSETQ in the germline V gene. The CDR3 DNA reads TGCGCCAGCAGCTTGGAGGGGACCGGGGAGCTGTTTTTT. It translates to CASSLEGTGELFF.

This chain links TRBV30 with TRBJ2-1; D may be TRBD1 (5 bases). Per the germline V gene, CDR1 is GTSNPN and CDR2 is SVGIG (reference sequence). This CDR3 comprises 14 residues. V dropped 3 bases and J dropped 6 bases, with 15 bases sitting between them. CDR3 coding DNA: TGTGCCTGGAGCGGGTTGCTGACAGCCAATGAGCAGTTCTTC. Translated, it gives CAWSGLLTANEQFF. Using reference TRBV30 and TRBJ2-1 for the parts outside the CDR3, the full variable domain is SQTIHQWPATLVQPVGSPLSLECTVEGTSNPNLYWYRQAAGRGLQLLFYSVGIGQISSEVPQNLSASRPQDRQFILSSKKLLLSDSGFYLCAWSGLLTANEQFFGPGTRLTVL.

The rearrangement links TRBV24-1 to TRBJ2-4; D might be TRBD1 (6 bases). The length of the CDR3 is 16 residues. The V gene lost 4 bases and the J gene lost 1 base, with 13 bases spanning the gap. Germline loops: CDR1 KGHDR, CDR2 SFDVKD. CDR3 in amino acids: CATSDDGGSAKNIQYF. The CDR3 region has the DNA TGTGCCACCAGTGACGATGGGGGCTCGGCCAAAAACATTCAGTACTTC.

The rearrangement links TRBV2 to TRBJ1-4, with a weak D call TRBD1 (5 bases). Germline V lookup: CDR1 SNHLY, CDR2 FYNNEI. Deletions cut 10 bases from V and 10 bases from J, with 22 bases between. The CDR3 is 14 amino acids. The CDR3 is CATTPRATLAKLFF. The DNA of the CDR3 is TGTGCCACCACGCCCAGGGCGACGTTAGCAAAACTGTTTTTT.

This sequence joins TRBV6-6 and TRBJ2-7, with D unclear. The V and J ends lost 8 bases and 4 bases respectively, with 12 bases between them. The CDR3 spans 12 residues. Looked up from germline, CDR1 is MNHNY and CDR2 is SVGAGI (reference sequence). CDR3 DNA: TGTGCCAGCGCCCTAGAAAGATACGAGCAGTACTTC. This encodes CASALERYEQYF.

The rearrangement links TRBV28 to TRBJ1-5; TRBD1 aligns across 9 bases. J was trimmed by 4 bases and V by 5 bases; bases with no gene match: 9. The germline gives CDR1 MDHEN, CDR2 SYDVKM. This CDR3 has 16 amino acids. This CDR3 is CASSPPGQGGNQPQHF. CDR3 nucleotides: TGTGCCAGCAGTCCGCCGGGACAGGGTGGTAATCAGCCCCAGCATTTT.

This CDR3 is CASSDRDRERYEQYF. CDR3 nucleotide sequence: TGTGCCAGCAGTGACCGGGACAGGGAACGGTACGAGCAGTACTTC. The gene calls are TRBV27 and TRBJ2-7; 9 bases fit TRBD1. This CDR3 spans 15 amino acids. The V gene end was trimmed by 5 bases and the J gene end by 4 bases; junction bases not matched to a gene: 9. Germline V gene sequence: CDR1 MNHEY, CDR2 SMNVEV (reference sequence).

V is TRBV15 and J is TRBJ1-3, with D perhaps matching TRBD1 (5 bases). The ends were cut back, 1 base at V and 0 bases at J, with 10 bases in the middle. CDR3 length equals 16 residues. CDR1 and CDR2 from the germline V gene are LNHNV and YYDKDF (reference sequence). CDR3 protein: CATSRGGVTSGNTIYF. CDR3 DNA sequence: TGTGCCACCAGCAGAGGGGGGGTTACCTCTGGAAACACCATATATTTT.

The genes are TRBV5-1 and TRBJ1-1; D not certain. This CDR3 is 14 amino acids long. The germline V gene has CDR1 SGHRS and CDR2 YFSETQ. Trimming removed 0 bases from V and 1 base from J, with 7 bases in between. The CDR3 here is CASSLDRGNTEAFF. CDR3 in DNA: TGCGCCAGCAGCTTGGATCGGGGGAACACTGAAGCTTTCTTT.

The rearrangement links TRBV12-3 or TRBV12-4 to TRBJ1-2; D is uncertain. V gave up 5 bases and J gave up 8 bases, with 15 bases separating them. This CDR3 contains 13 residues. CDR3 nucleotide sequence: TGTGCCAGCAGTGGCGGGAACGTCTGGGGCTACACCTTC. This translates into CASSGGNVWGYTF.

This chain joins TRBV5-1 and TRBJ2-3, with 9 bases identical to TRBD2. Trimming at V came to 3 bases and at J to 4 bases, leaving 9 bases not matched to a gene. Germline CDR1 reads SGHRS; CDR2 reads YFSETQ. This CDR3 contains 16 residues. The CDR3 DNA reads TGCGCCAGCAGCTCGGTCGGCGGGGGGGCATCAGATACGCAGTATTTT. Residues: CASSSVGGGASDTQYF. Complete variable domain (other parts from reference TRBV5-1 and TRBJ2-3): KAGVTQTPRYLIKTRGQQVTLSCSPISGHRSVSWYQQTPGQGLQFLFEYFSETQRNKGNFPGRFSGRQFSNSRSEMNVSTLELGDSALYLCASSSVGGGASDTQYFGPGTRLTVL.